The 20 T cell receptor beta chains listed next were all sequenced from one sample in a study of technical replicates of blood from several donors. Libraries were prepared by immunoSEQ multiplex PCR; TCRdb keeps only in-frame clonotypes and omits some of them. The sample holds some 80,000 clones, about 92% seen once. Material: T cells isolated from PBMCs. The receptors were gathered from a human donor in good health.

The V gene is TRBV11-2, the J gene TRBJ2-7, with TRBD1 matching over 7 bases. Germline V gene data show CDR1 as SGHAT and CDR2 as FQNNGV. V shed 6 bases, J shed 6 bases, and the junction held 5 bases outside the gene matches. The CDR3 loop spans 12 amino acids. The CDR3 nucleotides read TGTGCCAGCAGTTCGACAGGGATCGAGCAGTACTTC. Amino acid sequence: CASSSTGIEQYF.

CDR3 DNA: TGTGCCGGGATCAGAGCCGGACAATCTTACGAGCAGTACTTC. It is translated as CAGIRAGQSYEQYF. The chain joins TRBV30 to TRBJ2-7, with D maybe TRBD1 (5 bases). The CDR3 sequence is 14 residues long. Germline V gene sequence: CDR1 GTSNPN, CDR2 SVGIG (reference sequence). V was trimmed by 8 bases and J by 4 bases, leaving 21 bases between them.

The rearrangement uses TRBV9 and TRBJ1-2; tentatively, D is TRBD1 (6 bases). CDR1 is SGDLS, CDR2 YYNGEE, per germline. This CDR3 is 14 amino acids long. V was clipped by 5 bases and J by 4 bases, with 15 bases between them. The CDR3 here is CASRNEQGSYGYTF. The CDR3 DNA sequence: TGTGCCAGCAGGAACGAACAGGGAAGCTATGGCTACACCTTC.

The chain employs TRBV11-2 and TRBJ1-1; 9 nucleotides line up with TRBD1. V was clipped by 1 base and J by 9 bases; unmatched bases: 3. The CDR3 runs to 13 residues. Per germline, CDR1 SGHAT and CDR2 FQNNGV. The CDR3 region is CASSLATGGKAFF. CDR3 nucleotide sequence: TGTGCCAGCAGCTTAGCGACAGGGGGTAAAGCTTTCTTT.

The chain joins TRBV6-6 to TRBJ2-7; TRBD2 matches at 10 bases. Germline-derived CDR1 and CDR2 are MNHNY and SVGAGI (reference sequence). Trimming cost V 8 bases and J 5 bases; bases outside gene matches: 12. This CDR3 has 15 residues. CDR3 coding DNA: TGTGCCAGCTTCACCTATCTTGGACTAGCGGACGAGCAGTACTTC. This encodes CASFTYLGLADEQYF.

The gene calls are TRBV6-5 and TRBJ2-3; tentatively, D is TRBD2 (5 bases). Germline CDR1 reads MNHEY; CDR2 reads SVGAGI. The CDR3 loop spans 14 amino acids. Between the trimmed V and J ends, which lost 10 bases and 0 bases, there was a span of 14 bases. CDR3 bases: TGTGCCACCTCTGGCGGGTCTAGCACAGATACGCAGTATTTT. Residues: CATSGGSSTDTQYF.

The CDR3 here is CASSLHRQETQYF. In DNA form, the CDR3 reads TGCGCCAGCAGCTTACACAGACAAGAGACCCAGTACTTC. This rearrangement joins TRBV5-1 to TRBJ2-5; D call uncertain. CDR1 SGHRS and CDR2 YFSETQ come from the germline V gene. The CDR3 is made up of 13 amino acids. The V gene lost 2 bases and the J gene lost 2 bases, with 7 bases spanning the gap.

The V call is TRBV27, the J call TRBJ2-5; tentatively, D is TRBD1 (6 bases). This CDR3 is 15 amino acids long. Germline V gene sequence: CDR1 MNHEY, CDR2 SMNVEV (reference sequence). Trimming removed 2 bases from V and 2 bases from J, with 12 bases in between. DNA for the CDR3: TGTGCCAGCAGTTTAATCGGACAGAAACAAGAGACCCAGTACTTC. Its protein is CASSLIGQKQETQYF.

This sequence joins TRBV9 and TRBJ1-1; D is perhaps TRBD1 (6 bases). The CDR3 extends over 14 amino acids. Germline CDR1 is SGDLS and CDR2 is YYNGEE. The V end was cut by 0 bases, the J end by 3 bases, with 9 bases between. The CDR3 nucleotides read TGTGCCAGCAGCGTAGGGACAGACCACACTGAAGCTTTCTTT. The encoded protein is CASSVGTDHTEAFF. The full variable domain, with the rest looked up from reference TRBV9 and TRBJ1-1, is DSGVTQTPKHLITATGQRVTLRCSPRSGDLSVYWYQQSLDQGLQFLIQYYNGEERAKGNILERFSAQQFPDLHSELNLSSLELGDSALYFCASSVGTDHTEAFFGQGTRLTVV.

The chain links TRBV27 to TRBJ2-5, with a weak D call TRBD1 (6 bases). This CDR3 region has 14 residues. CDR1 is MNHEY, CDR2 SMNVEV, per germline (reference sequence). V lost 6 bases, J lost 3 bases, and 14 bases lay in between. CDR3 DNA sequence: TGTGCCAGCAGCCCCGGATACAGGGAAGAGACCCAGTACTTC. This sequence encodes CASSPGYREETQYF.

The chain links TRBV4-1 to TRBJ1-2, with D uncertain. Looked up from germline, CDR1 is MGHRA and CDR2 is YSYEKL. The CDR3 covers 13 residues. Trimming took off 1 base at V and 4 bases at J, with 7 bases between the two ends. In nucleotides, the CDR3 is TGCGCCAGCAGCCAAGGGTCAGTCTATGGCTACACCTTC. Translated: CASSQGSVYGYTF.

The gene calls are TRBV10-2 and TRBJ2-2; 7 bases map to TRBD1. V shed 4 bases, J shed 0 bases, and the junction held 2 bases outside the gene matches. The CDR3 runs 15 residues. Germline CDR1 WSHSY, CDR2 SAAADI. As DNA, the CDR3 is TGCGCCAGCAGTGCGGGGACAGCGAACACCGGGGAGCTGTTTTTT. It specifies CASSAGTANTGELFF.

This sequence joins TRBV19 and TRBJ2-3, with TRBD2 matching 12 bases. V trimming: 3 bases; J trimming: 3 bases; junction bases outside the gene matches: 1. The length of the CDR3 is 15 residues. Germline assignment: CDR1 LNHDA and CDR2 SQIVND (reference sequence). CDR3 region: CASSILAGGTDTQYF. In nucleotides, the CDR3 is TGTGCCAGTAGTATTCTAGCGGGAGGGACAGATACGCAGTATTTT.

The rearrangement uses TRBV6-1 and TRBJ1-3, with a possible D match to TRBD1 (5 bases). CDR1 and CDR2 (germline): MNHNS, SASEGT. The V and J ends lost 2 bases and 1 base respectively, with 6 bases between them. CDR3 length: 14 residues. For the CDR3, the DNA is TGTGCCAGCAGTGAACAGGGATCTGGAAACACCATATATTTT. Translating it yields CASSEQGSGNTIYF.

This clone was counted a single time. At one end the junction does not follow the germline gene, possibly because of a read error. In DNA form, the CDR3 reads TGTGCCAGCAGCCGCGTGGCGGGAGGGCCCTCTTACGCGCAGTACTTC. Translation: CASSRVAGGPSYAQYF. The V gene is TRBV14, the J gene TRBJ2-7; 9 bases map to TRBD2. Germline V gives CDR1 SGHDN, CDR2 FVKESK. The CDR3 totals 16 residues.

This chain connects TRBV9 to TRBJ1-2; 9 positions agree with TRBD1. The CDR3 covers 17 residues. V shed 5 bases, J shed 2 bases, and the junction held 13 bases outside the gene matches. Germline lookup yields CDR1 SGDLS and CDR2 YYNGEE. CDR3 residues: CASSGTGRGGSNYGYTF. CDR3 in DNA: TGTGCCAGCAGTGGGACAGGGAGAGGGGGTTCCAACTATGGCTACACCTTC. The full variable domain, in which reference TRBV9 and TRBJ1-2 provide the parts outside the CDR3, is DSGVTQTPKHLITATGQRVTLRCSPRSGDLSVYWYQQSLDQGLQFLIQYYNGEERAKGNILERFSAQQFPDLHSELNLSSLELGDSALYFCASSGTGRGGSNYGYTFGSGTRLTVV.

The chain carries TRBV7-2 and TRBJ1-2; no firm D call. Deletions cut 3 bases from V and 3 bases from J, with 8 bases between. CDR3 length: 13 amino acids. Germline lookup yields CDR1 SGHTA and CDR2 FQGNSA. CDR3 nucleotide sequence: TGTGCCAGCAGCTTCTCGGGAGACTATGGCTACACCTTC. It codes for CASSFSGDYGYTF.

The CDR3: CASSGGLAGTYEQYF. CDR3 DNA sequence: TGTGCCAGCAGCGGGGGACTAGCGGGAACCTACGAGCAGTACTTC. The chain joins TRBV7-9 to TRBJ2-7, with 13 bases identical to TRBD2. Germline CDR1 and CDR2: SEHNR and FQNEAQ (reference sequence). Germline trimming cut 5 bases from V and 2 bases from J; bases unmatched to any gene: 3. The CDR3 sequence is 15 residues long.

This clone appeared a single time. The chain combines TRBV7-9 with TRBJ1-4; D call uncertain. The CDR3 loop spans 14 amino acids. Trimming pared 3 bases from V and 0 bases from J, leaving 5 bases between. Germline CDR1 reads SEHNR; CDR2 reads FQNEAQ (reference sequence). CDR3 sequence reads: CASSFPPTNEKLFF. In DNA form, the CDR3 reads TGTGCCAGCAGCTTTCCTCCAACTAATGAAAAACTGTTTTTT.

The chain employs TRBV10-3 and TRBJ2-3; D perhaps matches TRBD2 (5 bases). The CDR3 totals 15 residues. Trimming took off 0 bases at V and 2 bases at J, with 9 bases between the two ends. Germline V gives CDR1 ENHRY, CDR2 SYGVKD. CDR3: CAISESGMVTDTQYF. In DNA, the CDR3 is TGTGCCATCAGTGAGTCCGGGATGGTCACAGATACGCAGTATTTT.